This T cell receptor (beta chain) was obtained from a study of blood T cell repertoires in COVID-19. About the research overall: Acute-phase and convalescent COVID-19 samples originated in the United States, Italy and Spain. Sources were T cells, B-cell-depleted T cells, or PBMCs; the material itself was cDNA or gDNA.

Clones were sequenced by immunoSEQ multiplex PCR, and TCRdb holds only the in-frame ones, with some missing. The table includes about 330,000 clones, 65% to 90% detected once. Germline CDR1 reads DFQATT; CDR2 reads SNEGSKA (reference sequence). Trimming took 5 bases from V and 3 from J, leaving 8 bases between them. The CDR3 has 11 residues. The receptor comes from a human donor in a cohort sampled during active COVID-19. The chain uses TRBV20-1 and TRBJ2-7; D gene uncertain. Sequencing used peripheral blood. The CDR3 nucleotides read TGCAGTGCTCCAGAAAACTACGAGCAGTACTTC. This translates into CSAPENYEQYF.